This TCR beta chain was recorded in a study of T cell repertoires in cytomegalovirus infection. Overall study context: Carrying CMV and the relevant HLA type showed in public TCR beta signatures. Study-wide points: HLA-C-restricted CMV clonotypes gave the most frequent clonotype in two of eight donors.

Trimming pared 5 bases from V and 1 base from J, leaving 17 bases between. The CDR3 sequence is 16 residues long. Per the germline V gene, CDR1 is SGHNT and CDR2 is YENEEA. Points on this clonotype: Its antigen is still unknown. Possible read error: a much larger clone is one base away.

TCRdb reanalysed the reads using MiXCR and keeps one entry per CDR3 protein. The table has some 680,000 distinct CDR3 sequences, about a third seen once. This TCR was recovered from a human donor in good health (CMV status not recorded). Some clones in this sample may be carry-over from other donors' samples. The chain uses TRBV11-3 and TRBJ1-1; a weak D match, TRBD1 (6 bases). Sequenced input: PBMCs. The CDR3 sequence: CASSPGGGRTNTEAFF. Written as DNA, the CDR3 is TGTGCCAGCAGCCCTGGGGGCGGACGTACGAACACTGAAGCTTTCTTT.